Presented here are 18 T cell receptor beta chains from one specimen sequenced in a study of T cells after yellow fever vaccination. TCRdb recomputed calls from the 5' RACE reads with MiXCR, one row per CDR3 protein. The table has more than 95,000 distinct CDR3 sequences, roughly 15% seen once; the top ten hold more than 40%. The starting material was CD8+ T cells sorted from PBMCs, obtained 5 days after the yellow fever booster vaccination. The receptor source for this set is a man in his late teens or twenties who received the YFV17D yellow fever vaccine.

This clonotype was found a few times. The chain employs TRBV5-6 and TRBJ1-6; D gene ambiguous. This CDR3 contains 15 residues. Looked up from germline, CDR1 is SGHDT and CDR2 is YYEEEE. The V gene lost 0 bases and the J gene lost 6 bases, with 10 bases spanning the gap. The DNA of the CDR3 is TGTGCCAGCAGCTTGGAAGGGTGGGGTAATTCACCCCTCCACTTT. This gives the protein CASSLEGWGNSPLHF.

The V gene is TRBV6-1, the J gene TRBJ1-2; D uncertain. The CDR3 sequence is 14 residues long. Germline V gene lookup returns CDR1 MNHNS and CDR2 SASEGT. The V and J ends lost 6 bases and 3 bases respectively, with 14 bases between them. The CDR3 loop reads CASRAPAGYYGYTF. The CDR3, as DNA: TGTGCCAGCAGAGCCCCGGCGGGATACTATGGCTACACCTTC.

CDR3 amino acids: CASRRDRGNTGELFF. The CDR3 DNA reads TGTGCCAGCAGGCGGGACAGGGGTAACACCGGGGAGCTGTTTTTT. The V call is TRBV28, the J call TRBJ2-2; 10 nucleotides line up with TRBD1. The CDR3 spans 15 residues. Germline trimming cut 6 bases from V and 2 bases from J; bases unmatched to any gene: 3. CDR1 and CDR2 (germline): MDHEN, SYDVKM.

This clonotype appeared many times. The J gene is TRBJ2-1, the V gene TRBV7-9; a weak D match, TRBD1 (8 bases). The ends were cut back, 6 bases at V and 6 bases at J, with 15 bases in the middle. From germline, CDR1 is SEHNR and CDR2 FQNEAQ (reference sequence). CDR3 length: 14 residues. The CDR3 sequence is CASRGGTGPNEQFF. In nucleotides, the CDR3 is TGTGCCAGCAGGGGAGGGACAGGACCCAATGAGCAGTTCTTC.

The rearrangement uses TRBV19 and TRBJ2-7; no clear D gene. The CDR3 is 13 residues long. CDR1 LNHDA and CDR2 SQIVND come from the germline V gene (reference sequence). Between the trimmed V and J ends, which lost 3 bases and 3 bases, there was a span of 9 bases. CDR3 sequence: CASSMAVGYEQYV. In nucleotides, the CDR3 is TGTGCCAGTAGTATGGCCGTGGGCTACGAGCAGTACGTC.

This clonotype occurred many times. This rearrangement joins TRBV18 to TRBJ2-7; possible D gene TRBD2, 6 bases. Germline loops: CDR1 KGHSH, CDR2 LQKENI. This CDR3 spans 15 amino acids. V lost 4 bases to trimming and J lost 2 bases, with 15 bases between them. CDR3 in amino acids: CASSRGDGPTYEQYF. Written as DNA, the CDR3 is TGTGCCAGCTCACGGGGGGACGGACCCACCTACGAGCAGTACTTC.

The chain has TRBV6-4 and TRBJ1-2; D is unclear. Germline CDR1 and CDR2: MRHNA and SNTAGT. V was trimmed by 1 base and J by 7 bases, leaving 7 bases between them. The CDR3 consists of 12 residues. The CDR3 protein is CASSDLKGGYTF. CDR3 DNA sequence: TGTGCCAGCAGTGACTTAAAGGGTGGCTACACCTTC.

The table lists this clonotype with a few counts. The V call is TRBV5-1, the J call TRBJ1-1; the match to TRBD1 covers 8 bases. Trimming took 0 bases from V and 6 from J; bases not matched to a gene: 10. Germline CDR1 reads SGHRS; CDR2 reads YFSETQ. The CDR3 loop spans 16 amino acids. The CDR3 spells CASSLAGAGGYSEAFF. The CDR3 DNA reads TGCGCCAGCAGCTTGGCCGGGGCAGGGGGCTACTCTGAAGCTTTCTTT. The full variable domain, rest sourced from reference TRBV5-1 and TRBJ1-1, is KAGVTQTPRYLIKTRGQQVTLSCSPISGHRSVSWYQQTPGQGLQFLFEYFSETQRNKGNFPGRFSGRQFSNSRSEMNVSTLELGDSALYLCASSLAGAGGYSEAFFGQGTRLTVV.

This clonotype has just a few counts. The chain couples TRBV6-6 to TRBJ2-1; 9 bases are shared with TRBD2. The CDR3 is 16 amino acids. V was pared by 6 bases and J by 5 bases, with 11 bases of the junction left unmatched. Germline assignment: CDR1 MNHNY and CDR2 SVGAGI (reference sequence). Written as DNA, the CDR3 is TGTGCCAGCAGACCTTATTTCGGGACTAGCAACAATGAGCAGTTCTTC. This translates into CASRPYFGTSNNEQFF.

This clonotype was found a few times. This sequence joins TRBV4-3 and TRBJ2-1; no clear D gene. The length of the CDR3 is 16 residues. Between the trimmed V and J ends, which lost 0 bases and 4 bases, there was a span of 13 bases. CDR1 and CDR2 from the germline V gene are LGHNA and YSLEER. CDR3 DNA sequence: TGCGCCAGCAGCCAAGATGGATGGGCTGGGTACAATGAGCAGTTCTTC. It translates to CASSQDGWAGYNEQFF.

This clonotype was found a few times. This chain links TRBV7-2 with TRBJ1-1; D gene unclear. From germline, CDR1 is SGHTA and CDR2 FQGNSA. The CDR3 is 16 residues long. Deletions cut 5 bases from V and 1 base from J, with 17 bases between. The CDR3 loop reads CASSAARLRQNTEAFF. The CDR3 nucleotides read TGTGCCAGCAGCGCCGCCCGTCTCAGACAGAACACTGAAGCTTTCTTT.

This clonotype was picked up a small number of times. The rearrangement uses TRBV6-6 and TRBJ2-7; 7 bases are a match to TRBD1. The CDR3 is 14 residues long. V dropped 6 bases and J dropped 2; count of bases not matched to a gene: 7. Germline V lookup: CDR1 MNHNY, CDR2 SVGAGI (reference sequence). The CDR3 loop is CASSPPGQTYEQYF. The CDR3 DNA reads TGTGCCAGCAGCCCTCCGGGACAGACCTACGAGCAGTACTTC.

The rearrangement joins TRBV24-1 to TRBJ2-6; D unresolved. The V gene lost 5 bases and the J gene lost 0 bases, with 4 bases spanning the gap. CDR1 is KGHDR and CDR2 is SFDVKD in the germline V gene. CDR3 length: 14 residues. The CDR3: CATSAISGANVLTF. As DNA, the CDR3 is TGTGCCACCAGTGCCATCTCTGGGGCCAACGTCCTGACTTTC.

This chain uses TRBV12-3 or TRBV12-4 with TRBJ2-6, with 8 bases aligning to TRBD2. CDR3 length equals 16 residues. The V segment lost 3 bases and the J segment 1 base; nucleotides outside the gene matches: 2. CDR3 bases: TGTGCCAGCAGTTTTGGCGGGGGGTCTGGGGCCAACGTCCTGACTTTC. Protein sequence: CASSFGGGSGANVLTF.

This clonotype was observed a few times. The rearrangement uses TRBV2 and TRBJ2-1, with 8 bases lining up with TRBD2. V gave up 7 bases and J gave up 0 bases; unmatched junction bases: 5. The CDR3 totals 15 residues. Germline V gene lookup returns CDR1 SNHLY and CDR2 FYNNEI. The CDR3 bases are TGTGCCAGCAAGGATAGCGGGACCTCCTACAATGAGCAGTTCTTC. Translating it yields CASKDSGTSYNEQFF.

The chain is built from TRBV5-4 and TRBJ2-1; 7 nucleotides align to TRBD1. The trim removed 0 bases at V and 8 bases at J, leaving 5 bases unmatched. The CDR3 length is 14 residues. In germline, CDR1 is SGHNT, CDR2 YYREEE (reference sequence). CDR3 DNA sequence: TGTGCCAGCAGCTTGGAGACAGGGTACCATGAGCAGTTCTTC. This translates into CASSLETGYHEQFF. The full variable domain, its missing parts supplied by reference TRBV5-4 and TRBJ2-1, is ETGVTQSPTHLIKTRGQQVTLRCSSQSGHNTVSWYQQALGQGPQFIFQYYREEENGRGNFPPRFSGLQFPNYSSELNVNALELDDSALYLCASSLETGYHEQFFGPGTRLTVL.

This clonotype was found a few times. Written as DNA, the CDR3 is TGCGCCAGCAGCCACCCGGGACAGGGTGAAGATACGCAGTATTTT. Protein sequence: CASSHPGQGEDTQYF. This chain joins TRBV10-1 and TRBJ2-3; 9 bases fit TRBD1. Unmatched junction bases numbered 9, after V lost 6 bases and J lost 5 bases. The CDR3 runs to 15 residues. CDR1 is WNHNN, CDR2 SYGVQD, per germline (reference sequence).

The chain has TRBV12-3 or TRBV12-4 and TRBJ2-2; TRBD1 might be the D (6 bases). The CDR3 runs 13 residues. V lost 4 bases and J 7 bases, leaving 10 bases between the germline ends. The CDR3: CASSSRQVGELFF. The CDR3 bases are TGTGCCAGCAGTTCCCGACAGGTCGGGGAGCTGTTTTTT.